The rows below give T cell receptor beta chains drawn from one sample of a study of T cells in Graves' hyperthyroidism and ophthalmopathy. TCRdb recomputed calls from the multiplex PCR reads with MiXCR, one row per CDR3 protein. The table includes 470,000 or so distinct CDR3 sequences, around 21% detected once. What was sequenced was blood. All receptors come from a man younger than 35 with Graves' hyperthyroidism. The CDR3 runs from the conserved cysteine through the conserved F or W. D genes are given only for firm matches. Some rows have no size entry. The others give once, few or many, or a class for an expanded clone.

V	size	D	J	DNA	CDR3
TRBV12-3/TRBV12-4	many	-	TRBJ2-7	TGTGCCAGCAGCCCCGGGGCAGGCTACGAGCAGTACTTC	CASSPGAGYEQYF
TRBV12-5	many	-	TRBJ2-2	TGTGCTAGTGGGCAGGAGCTCACCGGGGAGCTGTTTTTT	CASGQELTGELFF
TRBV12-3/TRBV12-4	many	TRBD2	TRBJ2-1	TGTGCCAGCGTAACGGAGGGAGGGAGATCCTACAATGAGCAGTTCTTC	CASVTEGGRSYNEQFF
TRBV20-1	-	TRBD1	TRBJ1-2	TGCAGTGCTAGAAAGGGGGCAGGGAGTAACTATGGCTACACCTTC	CSARKGAGSNYGYTF
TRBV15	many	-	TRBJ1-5	TGTGCCACCAGCAGAGATGAAGGCCAGCCCCAGCATTTT	CATSRDEGQPQHF
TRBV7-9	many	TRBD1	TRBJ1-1	TGTGCCAGCAGCTTAAACGCAGGGGGCAGGACTGAAGCTTTCTTT	CASSLNAGGRTEAFF
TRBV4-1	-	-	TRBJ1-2	TGCGCCAGCAGCCAACCCCCCGTCGGTGGCTACACCTTC	CASSQPPVGGYTF
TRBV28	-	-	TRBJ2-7	TGTGCCACGTACCCCCGGCAGGGGGGAAGCGAGCAGTACTTC	CATYPRQGGSEQYF
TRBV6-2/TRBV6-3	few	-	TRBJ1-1	TGTGCCAGCAGTTACTGGCAGGGGAAACTGAACACTGAAGCTTTCTTT	CASSYWQGKLNTEAFF
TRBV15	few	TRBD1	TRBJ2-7	TGTGCCACCAGCACCGGGACAGGTTCCTACGAGCAGTACTTC	CATSTGTGSYEQYF
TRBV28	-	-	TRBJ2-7	TGTGCCAGCAGACCGGGACACTTTTGGTACGAGCAGTACTTC	CASRPGHFWYEQYF
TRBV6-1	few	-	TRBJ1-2	TGTGCCAGCACCCAAAACACCCAAGGGGGGACTGGCTATGGCTACACCTTC	CASTQNTQGGTGYGYTF
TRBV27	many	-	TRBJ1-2	TGTGCCAGCAGCCGTGGGCTAGGCTACACCTTC	CASSRGLGYTF
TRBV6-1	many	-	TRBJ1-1	TGTGCCAGCAGTGAAGCCCCGGACCCACCGAGGAACACTGAAGCTTTCTTT	CASSEAPDPPRNTEAFF
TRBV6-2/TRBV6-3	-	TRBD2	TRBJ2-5	TGTGCCAGCAGTCGACTAGCGGGAGGAAGAGTGGAGACCCAGTACTTC	CASSRLAGGRVETQYF
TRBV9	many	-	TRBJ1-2	TGTGCCAGCAGCGTAGATGGGGGCATGGGCTATGGCTACACCTTC	CASSVDGGMGYGYTF
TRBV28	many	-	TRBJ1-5	TGTGCCGGGGCGGATCTCGGGAGTCAGCCCCAGCATTTT	CAGADLGSQPQHF
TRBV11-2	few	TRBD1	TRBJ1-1	TGTGCCAGCAGCTTAGTACGACAGGGGGTGGTTGCCAGGGACACTGAAGCTTTCTTT	CASSLVRQGVVARDTEAFF
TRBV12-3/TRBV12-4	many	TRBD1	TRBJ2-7	TGTGCCAGCAGTTGGGGACAGGGGGGATACGAGCAGTACTTC	CASSWGQGGYEQYF
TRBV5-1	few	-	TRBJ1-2	TGCGCCAGCAGCCCATCTCCAGGGAACTATGGCTACACCTTC	CASSPSPGNYGYTF
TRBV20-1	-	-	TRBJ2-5	TGCAGTGTCGGGTCACCCCAAGAGACCCAGTACTTC	CSVGSPQETQYF
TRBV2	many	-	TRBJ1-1	TGTGCCAGCAGTGTGGTGAGGGAGGGGAACACTGAAGCTTTCTTT	CASSVVREGNTEAFF
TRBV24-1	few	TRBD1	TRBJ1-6	TGTGCCACCAAAGTCGGGACAGAAGATAATTCACCCCTCCACTTT	CATKVGTEDNSPLHF
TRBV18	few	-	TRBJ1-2	TGTGCCAGCTCACCATTCGACAGGAACTATGGCTACACCTTC	CASSPFDRNYGYTF
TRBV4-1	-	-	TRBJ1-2	TGCGCCAGCAGCCAAGGGGGAGGGAGGATTGGCTACACCTTC	CASSQGGGRIGYTF
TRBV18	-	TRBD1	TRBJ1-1	TGTGCCAGCTCAACCGGGACAGGGGGAGTGAGGACTGAAGCTTTCTTT	CASSTGTGGVRTEAFF
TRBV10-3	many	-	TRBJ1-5	TGTGCCACTGGACGGCCTGGCAATCAGCCCCAGCATTTT	CATGRPGNQPQHF
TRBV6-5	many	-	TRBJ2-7	TGTGCCAGCAGTTACCAAGGAGACAGTCTCTACGAGCAGTACTTC	CASSYQGDSLYEQYF
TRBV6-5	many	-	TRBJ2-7	TGTGCCAGCAGCTTAGACGGGTACGAGCAGTACTTC	CASSLDGYEQYF
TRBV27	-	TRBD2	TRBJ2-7	TGTGCCAGCAGTTTGACGGTGCGGGAGAGCTCCTACGAGCAGTACTTC	CASSLTVRESSYEQYF
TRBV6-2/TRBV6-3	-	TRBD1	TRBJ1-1	TGTGCCAGCAGACCCAGAGGACAGGGTGGGACTGAAGCTTTCTTT	CASRPRGQGGTEAFF
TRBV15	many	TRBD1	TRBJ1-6	TGTGCCACCAGCAGAGGATCCCCGGGACAGTTCTCCTATAATTCACCCCTCCACTTT	CATSRGSPGQFSYNSPLHF
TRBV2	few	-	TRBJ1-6	TGTGCCAGCAGTGTCAACAGCGGCGGATCCTATAATTCACCCCTCCACTTT	CASSVNSGGSYNSPLHF
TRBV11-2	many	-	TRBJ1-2	TGTGCCAGCAGCTCCCCAAGGATCAGCTATGGCTACACCTTC	CASSSPRISYGYTF
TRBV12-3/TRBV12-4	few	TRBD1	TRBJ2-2	TGTGCCAGCAGTTTATCGGGACAGGGGGCCGGGGAGCTGTTTTTT	CASSLSGQGAGELFF
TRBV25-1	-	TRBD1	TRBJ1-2	TGTGCCAGCAGTGAATGGGGGGACAGCTATGGCTACACCTTC	CASSEWGDSYGYTF
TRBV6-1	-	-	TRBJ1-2	TGTGCCAGCAGTCTCACGGAGGAACACTATGGCTACACCTTC	CASSLTEEHYGYTF
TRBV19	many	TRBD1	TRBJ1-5	TGTGCCAGTAAACCTACAGGGGGTGGGAGTCAGCCCCAGCATTTT	CASKPTGGGSQPQHF
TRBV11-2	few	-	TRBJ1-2	TGTGCCACCAGACTGTTCTATGGCTACACCTTC	CATRLFYGYTF
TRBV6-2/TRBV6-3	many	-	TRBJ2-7	TGTGCCAGTCTGGACAGCTCCTACGAGCAGTACTTC	CASLDSSYEQYF
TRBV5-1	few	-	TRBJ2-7	TGCGCCAGCAGCTTGGGGTTCCCCTACGAGCAGTACTTC	CASSLGFPYEQYF
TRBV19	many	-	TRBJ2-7	TGTGCCAGCGCTCCGGCCCCGGTTATCGACGAGCAGTACTTC	CASAPAPVIDEQYF
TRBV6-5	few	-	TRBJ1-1	TGTGCCAGCAGTTACATTCCGGCCGGGGAAGGCAACACTGAAGCTTTCTTT	CASSYIPAGEGNTEAFF
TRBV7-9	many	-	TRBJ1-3	TGTGCCAGCAGCAGGGAAGGGTTCGGAGGAAACACCATATATTTT	CASSREGFGGNTIYF
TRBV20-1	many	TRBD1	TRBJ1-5	TGCAGTGCTGCCACCGCGGGCAGGGGGAATCAGCCCCAGCATTTT	CSAATAGRGNQPQHF
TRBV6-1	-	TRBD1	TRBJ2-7	TGTGCCAGCAGTGACTACAGGGGTTACGAGCAGTACTTC	CASSDYRGYEQYF
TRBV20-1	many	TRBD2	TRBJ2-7	TGCAGTGCGGTCCGGACTAGCGGGTCCTACGAGCAGTACTTC	CSAVRTSGSYEQYF
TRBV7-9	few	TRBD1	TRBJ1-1	TGTGCCAGCAGCTCCCAGACAGGGGCTGAAGCTTTCTTT	CASSSQTGAEAFF
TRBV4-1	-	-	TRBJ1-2	TGCGCCAGCAGCCAAGATATAGGCGAATACTATGGCTACACCTTC	CASSQDIGEYYGYTF
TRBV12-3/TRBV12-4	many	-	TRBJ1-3	TGTGCCAGCAGTTCCCCGGGCACCATATATTTT	CASSSPGTIYF
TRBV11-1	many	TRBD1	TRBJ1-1	TGTGCCAGCAGCTTCCTACCCGGACAGGGGAAACCTGAAGCTTTCTTT	CASSFLPGQGKPEAFF
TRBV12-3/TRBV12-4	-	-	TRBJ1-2	TGTGCCAGCACCTCGGGACACCCTAACTATGGCTACACCTTC	CASTSGHPNYGYTF
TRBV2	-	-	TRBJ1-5	TGTGCCAGCAGTGGAGTAGACGGGTATCAGCCCCAGCATTTT	CASSGVDGYQPQHF
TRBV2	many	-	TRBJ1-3	TGTGCCAGCAGTGAATCAGGACCGTTCTCTGGAAACACCATATATTTT	CASSESGPFSGNTIYF
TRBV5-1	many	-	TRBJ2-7	TGCGCCAGCAGACTAATAAGGTCTCCTACCTACGAGCAGTACTTC	CASRLIRSPTYEQYF
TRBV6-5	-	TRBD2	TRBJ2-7	TGTGCCAGCAGTTACTCACCGGGACTAGCGGTGTCCGAGCAGTACTTC	CASSYSPGLAVSEQYF
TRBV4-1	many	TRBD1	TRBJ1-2	TGCGCCAGCAGCCAAGATTTTAGGGGCAGGGGGCATGGCTACACCTTC	CASSQDFRGRGHGYTF
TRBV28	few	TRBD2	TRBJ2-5	TGTGCCAGCAGTCCCCTTCGGGAGGTGGAGACCCAGTACTTC	CASSPLREVETQYF
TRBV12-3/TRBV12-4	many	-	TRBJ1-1	TGTGCCAGCAGCGCCGGGCTTGCGGCTGAAGCTTTCTTT	CASSAGLAAEAFF
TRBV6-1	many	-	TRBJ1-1	TGTGCCAGCAGTGTCCGCAGGGGCACTGAAGCTTTCTTT	CASSVRRGTEAFF